The 8 T cell receptor beta chains below all came from one sample that was sequenced in a study of blood T cell repertoires in COVID-19. The repertoire was sequenced with immunoSEQ multiplex PCR; TCRdb's copy has only in-frame clones and lacks some. The table lists over 50,000 clones, approximately 78% of them singletons. The sample was PBMCs or T cells enriched from blood (not recorded which). These receptors originate from a middle-aged woman with acute COVID-19.

V gene TRBV3-1 (or the pseudogene TRBV3-2) combines with J gene TRBJ2-5, with TRBD2 matching 11 bases. J was trimmed by 3 bases and V by 2 bases; bases with no gene match: 5. Germline assignment: CDR1 LGHDT and CDR2 YNNKEL (reference sequence). CDR3 size: 16 residues. The CDR3 here is CASSQRLAGTKETQYF. The CDR3 DNA reads as TGTGCCAGCAGCCAAAGACTAGCGGGGACTAAAGAGACCCAGTACTTC.

The rearrangement joins TRBV4-2 to TRBJ1-5; 7 nucleotides match TRBD1. The junction had 3 bases not matched to a gene; V was cut back by 0 bases and J by 4 bases. Germline V gene data show CDR1 as LGHNA and CDR2 as YNFKEQ. CDR3 length equals 15 residues. The CDR3 DNA follows: TGTGCCAGCAGCCAAGAGGGACAGACTAATCAGCCCCAGCATTTT. This codes for CASSQEGQTNQPQHF.

This clone was recorded only once. J is TRBJ2-1 and V is TRBV28, with 8 bases aligning to TRBD2. The ends lost 7 bases at V and 0 bases at J; junction bases unmatched: 14. This CDR3 comprises 18 residues. Germline V gene lookup returns CDR1 MDHEN and CDR2 SYDVKM. The CDR3 coding sequence is TGTGCCAGCAACCAACCCCAACTAGCGGCCAGCTCCTACAATGAGCAGTTCTTC. Its translation: CASNQPQLAASSYNEQFF.

This clone was detected only a few times. This chain links TRBV27 with TRBJ2-1, with 11 positions matching TRBD2. CDR3 length equals 15 residues. Germline V lookup: CDR1 MNHEY, CDR2 SMNVEV (reference sequence). Trimming at V came to 5 bases and at J to 8 bases, leaving 8 bases not matched to a gene. CDR3 sequence: CASSTGTSGLDEQFF. CDR3 coding DNA: TGTGCCAGCAGTACAGGGACTAGCGGCCTCGATGAGCAGTTCTTC.

This clone was found once. This chain uses TRBV29-1 with TRBJ1-2; no clear D gene. V gave up 6 bases and J gave up 1 base, with 15 bases separating them. Germline V gene sequence: CDR1 SQVTM, CDR2 ANQGSEA. The CDR3 consists of 14 residues. The CDR3 region has the DNA TGCAGCGTCCAAATACCGACTATTAACTATGGCTACACCTTC. It codes for CSVQIPTINYGYTF.

This clone was counted a single time. The rearrangement uses TRBV7-2 and TRBJ1-2; weak D call: TRBD1 (6 bases). CDR3 length: 16 residues. The V end was cut by 1 base, the J end by 2 bases, with 14 bases between. Germline CDR1 reads SGHTA; CDR2 reads FQGNSA. This CDR3 is CASSLGKQGNNYGYTF. CDR3 DNA sequence: TGTGCCAGCAGCTTAGGCAAACAGGGAAACAACTATGGCTACACCTTC.

The chain joins TRBV10-1 to TRBJ1-6, with D perhaps matching TRBD1 (5 bases). V was clipped by 3 bases and J by 7 bases, with 10 bases between them. CDR3 size: 14 residues. In germline, CDR1 is WNHNN, CDR2 SYGVQD (reference sequence). The CDR3 nucleotides are TGCGCCAGCAGTGAAGGGGCTCGGAATTCACCCCTCCACTTT. Protein: CASSEGARNSPLHF.

The V call is TRBV27, the J call TRBJ2-5; D not resolved. The ends were cut back, 4 bases at V and 4 bases at J, with 16 bases in the middle. Germline V gene data show CDR1 as MNHEY and CDR2 as SMNVEV (reference sequence). The CDR3 consists of 15 residues. The CDR3 sequence: CASSSSTQLGETQYF. Here the CDR3 DNA reads TGTGCCAGCAGTTCCTCGACTCAATTAGGAGAGACCCAGTACTTC.